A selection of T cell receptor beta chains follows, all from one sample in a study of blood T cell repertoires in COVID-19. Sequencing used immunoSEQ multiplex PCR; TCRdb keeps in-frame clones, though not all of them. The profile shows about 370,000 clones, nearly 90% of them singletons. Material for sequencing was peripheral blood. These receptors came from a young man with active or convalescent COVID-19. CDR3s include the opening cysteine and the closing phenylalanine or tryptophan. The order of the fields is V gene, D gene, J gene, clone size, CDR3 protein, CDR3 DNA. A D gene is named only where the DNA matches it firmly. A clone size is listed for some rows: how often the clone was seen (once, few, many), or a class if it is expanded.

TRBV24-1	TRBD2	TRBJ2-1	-	CATSDAQLAGSYNEQFF	TGTGCCACCAGTGACGCCCAACTAGCGGGAAGCTACAATGAGCAGTTCTTC
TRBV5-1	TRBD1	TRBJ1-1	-	CASSSSGTVEAFF	TGCGCCAGCAGCTCGTCTGGGACAGTTGAAGCTTTCTTT
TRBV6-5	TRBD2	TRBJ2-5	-	CASSYEGGRGETQYF	TGTGCCAGCAGTTACGAGGGCGGGAGAGGGGAGACCCAGTACTTC
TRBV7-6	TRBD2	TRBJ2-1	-	CASSLTLGGEGNEQFF	TGTGCCAGCAGCCTCACCTTGGGGGGGGAAGGAAATGAGCAGTTCTTC
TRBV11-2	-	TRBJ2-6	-	CASSLDSASSGANVLTF	TGTGCCAGCAGCTTAGACAGTGCCAGCTCTGGGGCCAACGTGCTGACTTTC
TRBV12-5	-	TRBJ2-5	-	CASAQIEGTQYF	TGTGCTAGCGCCCAGATCGAGGGGACCCAGTACTTC
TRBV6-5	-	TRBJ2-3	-	CASSYLGAGGTDTQYF	TGTGCCAGCAGTTACTTGGGGGCAGGGGGCACAGATACGCAGTATTTT
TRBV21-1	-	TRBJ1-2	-	CASSKGGAAPGYTF	TGTGCCAGCAGCAAAGGGGGCGCAGCTCCCGGCTACACCTTC
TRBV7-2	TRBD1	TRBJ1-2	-	CASSLQDRGNYGYTF	TGTGCCAGCAGCTTACAGGACAGGGGTAACTATGGCTACACCTTC
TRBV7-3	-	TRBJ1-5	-	CASSLTGYSQPQHF	TGTGCCAGCAGCTTGACAGGCTATTCACAGCCCCAGCATTTT
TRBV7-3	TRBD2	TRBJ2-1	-	CASSPNYAGGRNEQFF	TGTGCCAGCAGCCCAAATTATGCGGGAGGACGCAATGAGCAGTTCTTC
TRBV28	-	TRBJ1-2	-	CASGGRMSRYTF	TGTGCCAGCGGGGGGAGGATGTCTCGCTACACCTTC
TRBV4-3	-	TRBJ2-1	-	CASSQRDFQEPYNEQFF	TGCGCCAGCAGCCAGAGGGACTTTCAAGAGCCCTACAATGAGCAGTTCTTC
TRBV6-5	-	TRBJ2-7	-	CASSTGGGYEQYF	TGTGCCAGCAGTACCGGTGGTGGCTACGAGCAGTACTTC
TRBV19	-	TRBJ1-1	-	CATRGEGNTEAFF	TGTGCCACCAGAGGGGAGGGGAACACTGAAGCTTTCTTT
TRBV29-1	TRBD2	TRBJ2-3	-	CSVPSSGRAGDTQYF	TGCAGCGTGCCCTCTAGCGGGAGGGCCGGAGATACGCAGTATTTT
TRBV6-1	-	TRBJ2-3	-	CASSEGAGALTQYF	TGTGCCAGCAGTGAAGGGGCGGGGGCCCTAACGCAGTATTTT
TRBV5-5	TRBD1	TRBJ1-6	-	CASSHVQGNNSPLHF	TGTGCCAGCAGCCATGTACAGGGGAATAATTCACCCCTCCACTTT
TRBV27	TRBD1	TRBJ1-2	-	CASSPRQGPLGYTF	TGTGCCAGCAGCCCTAGACAGGGCCCCCTTGGCTACACCTTC
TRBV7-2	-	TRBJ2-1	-	CASSSPRGEQFF	TGTGCCAGCAGTTCACCGCGCGGTGAGCAGTTCTTC
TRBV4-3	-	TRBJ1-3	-	CASSQDYVGSGNTIYF	TGCGCCAGCAGCCAAGATTATGTCGGCTCTGGAAACACCATATATTTT
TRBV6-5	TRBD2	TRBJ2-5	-	CASRAREGLETQYF	TGTGCCAGCAGAGCGCGGGAGGGCCTGGAGACCCAGTACTTC
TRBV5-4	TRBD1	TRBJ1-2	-	CASSLRDSHYYTF	TGTGCCAGCAGCTTGCGGGACAGCCACTACTACACCTTC
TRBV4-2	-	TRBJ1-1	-	CASSQPSAGMNTEAFF	TGTGCCAGCAGCCAACCTTCAGCGGGGATGAACACTGAAGCTTTCTTT
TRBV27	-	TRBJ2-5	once	CASRTFGVEETQYF	TGTGCCAGCAGAACTTTCGGGGTTGAAGAGACCCAGTACTTC
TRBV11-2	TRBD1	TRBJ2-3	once	CASTRTGRDTQYF	TGTGCCAGCACCCGGACAGGGAGGGATACGCAGTATTTT
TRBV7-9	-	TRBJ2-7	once	CASSLFQGTYEQYF	TGTGCCAGCAGCTTATTTCAGGGGACCTACGAGCAGTACTTC
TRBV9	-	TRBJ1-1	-	CASSPRQETEAFF	TGTGCCAGCAGCCCAAGACAGGAGACTGAAGCTTTCTTT
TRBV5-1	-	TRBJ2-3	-	CASSRGDTQYF	TGCGCCAGCAGCCGGGGAGATACGCAGTATTTT
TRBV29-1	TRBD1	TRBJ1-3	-	CSAAEDRALTIYF	TGCAGCGCTGCCGAGGACAGGGCCCTAACCATATATTTT
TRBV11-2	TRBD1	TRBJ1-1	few	CASSPRDRNTEAFF	TGTGCCAGCAGCCCCCGGGACAGGAACACTGAAGCTTTCTTT
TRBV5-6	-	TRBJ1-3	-	CASSFKVRGSGNTIYF	TGTGCCAGCAGCTTTAAGGTCCGGGGATCTGGAAACACCATATATTTT
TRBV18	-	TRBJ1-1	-	CASSPQKASDTEAFF	TGTGCCAGCTCACCTCAGAAGGCTAGCGACACTGAAGCTTTCTTT
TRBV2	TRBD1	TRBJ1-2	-	CASRRDRVEGYGYTF	TGTGCCAGCAGGAGAGACAGGGTAGAGGGCTATGGCTACACCTTC
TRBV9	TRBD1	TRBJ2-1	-	CASSEGQVHNEQFF	TGTGCCAGCAGCGAGGGACAGGTGCACAATGAGCAGTTCTTC
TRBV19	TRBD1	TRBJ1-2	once	CASSKTGGLIGYTF	TGTGCCAGTAGTAAAACAGGGGGCCTAATTGGCTACACCTTC
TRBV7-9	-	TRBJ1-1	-	CASTRSVQFNTEAFF	TGTGCTTCTACCAGGTCGGTACAGTTTAACACTGAAGCTTTCTTT
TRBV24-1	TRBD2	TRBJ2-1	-	CATSDATSGYNEQFF	TGTGCCACCAGTGATGCCACTAGCGGATACAATGAGCAGTTCTTC
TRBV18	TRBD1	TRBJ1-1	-	CASSEQGGTEAFF	TGTGCCAGCTCGGAACAGGGGGGTACTGAAGCTTTCTTT
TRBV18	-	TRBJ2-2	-	CASSATGTANTGELFF	TGTGCCAGCTCAGCAACCGGGACTGCGAACACCGGGGAGCTGTTTTTT
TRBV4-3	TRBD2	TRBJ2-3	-	CASSLAGGPGTQYF	TGCGCCAGCAGCCTAGCGGGAGGACCCGGTACGCAGTATTTT
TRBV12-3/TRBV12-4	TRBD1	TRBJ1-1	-	CASSLGTGTEAFF	TGTGCCAGCAGCCTCGGGACAGGGACTGAAGCTTTCTTT
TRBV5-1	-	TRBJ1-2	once	CASSLDSLNYGYTF	TGCGCCAGCAGCTTGGATAGCCTTAACTATGGCTACACCTTC
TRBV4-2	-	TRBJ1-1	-	CASSQGEGDTEAFF	TGTGCCAGCAGCCAAGGGGAAGGGGACACTGAAGCTTTCTTT
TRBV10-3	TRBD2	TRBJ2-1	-	CAISDRSGSLDEQFF	TGTGCCATCAGTGACCGTAGCGGGAGCCTGGATGAGCAGTTCTTC
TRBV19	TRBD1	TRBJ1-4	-	CASSIPTGASNEKLFF	TGTGCCAGTAGTATTCCAACAGGGGCGTCTAATGAAAAACTGTTTTTT
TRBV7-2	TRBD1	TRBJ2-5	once	CASNGGTGGWETQYF	TGTGCCAGCAATGGGGGGACAGGGGGCTGGGAGACCCAGTACTTC